This TCR beta chain was observed in a study of monozygotic twins with inflammatory bowel disease. After re-calling the 5' RACE reads, TCRdb lists one entry per CDR3 protein, DNA absent. The ten most abundant clones cover about 2.2% of a sample with hundreds of thousands of distinct CDR3 sequences. Germline V gene sequence: CDR1 LGHDT, CDR2 YNNKEL (reference sequence). This CDR3 is 16 amino acids long. As for this clonotype: Its target is not known.

Study results and limitations: With others, IBD patients shared fewer clonotypes than healthy twins did, especially with disease activity.

The V gene is TRBV3-1, the J gene TRBJ2-2; TCRdb calls TRBD1, which cannot be checked without DNA. The sequence derives from a human donor with ulcerative colitis or Crohn's disease, or a healthy co-twin of an affected twin (not recorded which). The specimen was blood. CDR3 region: CASSHRQGSNTGELFF. Supplemented by reference TRBV3-1 and TRBJ2-2, the full variable domain reads DTAVSQTPKYLVTQMGNDKSIKCEQNLGHDTMYWYKQDSKKFLKIMFSYNNKELIINETVPNRFSPKSPDKAHLNLHINSLELGDSAVYFCASSHRQGSNTGELFFGEGSRLTVL.